The entry below gives a single TCR beta chain sequence along with its context. This clonotype was found a few times. This receptor's antigen is unknown. Base qualities are not at hand, and no much larger clone is one base apart. TCRdb names Illumina HiSeq 1500 as the instrument used. The public reads were reprocessed in TCRdb via fastp at Q25 and MiXCR, keeping in-frame beta chains. Rows with a matching CDR3 protein are joined into one entry that keeps the most common DNA and genes. Present in this sample are 200,000 to 300,000 distinct CDR3 sequences, approximately 8.3% of which were seen just once. The ten biggest clones cover around 16% of the sample. Relative to germline, V is missing 4 bases and J is missing 2 bases, with 11 bases of the junction outside any gene match. From the germline V gene (reference sequence), CDR1 is DFQATT and CDR2 is SNEGSKA. From cysteine to phenylalanine, the CDR3 is 18 amino acids long. Just the 54-base CDR3 DNA is kept, in frame starting at base 1.

This sample is part of a study of T cell repertoires in cytomegalovirus infection (dated by TCRdb to about 2019). Background on the whole study: The HLA type of each donor mattered for the analysis, because public TCR beta signatures pointed to carriage of CMV infection along with the matching HLA type.

The research as a whole found: In both this cohort and an independent roughly 400-donor cohort, the cumulative frequency of public TCR beta family members distinguished carriers of CMV infection plus the relevant HLA type. The ex vivo response was dominated by HLA-C-restricted CMV-specific TCR beta clonotypes, which also provided the single most frequent clonotype in two of eight donors.

Material: PBMCs. The source is a human donor in good health (CMV status not recorded). Some clones in this sample may be carry-over from other donors' samples. The chain links TRBV20-1 with TRBJ1-6, with 10 bases matching TRBD1. The CDR3 here reads CSAINRDRGSPYNSPLHF. At the DNA level, the sequence is TGCAGTGCTATCAACCGGGACAGGGGATCCCCCTATAATTCACCCCTCCACTTT.